This T cell receptor (beta chain) was recorded in a study of monozygotic twins with inflammatory bowel disease. Findings and limits, study-wide: Comparison of concordant versus discordant twins revealed no difference in repertoire similarity, possibly due to limited power. Other individuals had fewer clonotypes in common with IBD patients than with healthy twins, especially with disease activity. Varying immunosuppressive regimens may have increased patient repertoire variability.

The CDR3 spans 15 residues. As for this clonotype: Its antigen remains unknown.

During cDNA synthesis, UMIs that each contained a 6-nucleotide sample barcode were added by means of template switching. Reprocessing the 5' RACE reads, TCRdb reports a single entry for every CDR3 protein and omits DNA. The sample's table shows about 160,000 distinct CDR3 sequences. The specimen was blood. This chain links TRBV12-3 or TRBV12-4 with TRBJ1-1; TCRdb outputs TRBD1, but without DNA this stays unchecked. This sequence originates from a human donor with ulcerative colitis or Crohn's disease, or a healthy co-twin of an affected twin (not recorded which). This CDR3 is CASSPDTPMNTEAFF.